This T cell receptor (beta chain) comes out of a study of T cells after yellow fever vaccination. Study conclusions and caveats: At 95% to 98% for CD4 and almost 90% for CD8, most primary-vaccination clones showed up again after the booster.

Losses at the gene ends were 7 bases for V and 0 bases for J; bases not matched to a gene: 6. The germline V gene has CDR1 SQVTM and CDR2 ANQGSEA. The length of the CDR3 is 13 residues. This clonotype appeared many times. Its antigen is as yet unknown. One entry per CDR3 protein, called by TCRdb with MiXCR from the 5' RACE reads. The sample has tens of thousands of distinct CDR3 sequences, approximately 7.5% seen once. The sequences come from CD8+ T cells sorted from PBMCs, collected on the day of the yellow fever booster vaccination. This TCR came from a man aged 25 to 45 who received the YFV17D yellow fever vaccine. The chain is built from TRBV29-1 and TRBJ2-7; 7 bases fit TRBD2. The CDR3 nucleotides are TGCAGCGCCCTGGGGGGGAGCTCCTACGAGCAGTACTTC. Its translation: CSALGGSSYEQYF.